One TCR beta chain is described in this entry. Libraries were prepared by immunoSEQ multiplex PCR; TCRdb keeps only in-frame clonotypes and omits some of them. The sample holds 2 million to 2.5 million clones, around 90% seen once. The data are from a study of shared clonotypes between healthy human individuals. This CDR3 is built from 16 residues. The clonotype originates from a man younger than 30 in good health. Some clones in this sample may be carry-over from other donors' samples. This chain links TRBV1 with TRBJ1-2. TRBV1 is a pseudogene segment. The sequencing input was naive CD4+ T cells from PBMCs. Subset specified: CD45RA+ positively selected. In DNA, the CDR3 is TGCACCAGCAGGTCGTTGGGTTTGTGCGAGACCTATGGCTACACCTTC. This codes for CTSRSLGLCETYGYTF.